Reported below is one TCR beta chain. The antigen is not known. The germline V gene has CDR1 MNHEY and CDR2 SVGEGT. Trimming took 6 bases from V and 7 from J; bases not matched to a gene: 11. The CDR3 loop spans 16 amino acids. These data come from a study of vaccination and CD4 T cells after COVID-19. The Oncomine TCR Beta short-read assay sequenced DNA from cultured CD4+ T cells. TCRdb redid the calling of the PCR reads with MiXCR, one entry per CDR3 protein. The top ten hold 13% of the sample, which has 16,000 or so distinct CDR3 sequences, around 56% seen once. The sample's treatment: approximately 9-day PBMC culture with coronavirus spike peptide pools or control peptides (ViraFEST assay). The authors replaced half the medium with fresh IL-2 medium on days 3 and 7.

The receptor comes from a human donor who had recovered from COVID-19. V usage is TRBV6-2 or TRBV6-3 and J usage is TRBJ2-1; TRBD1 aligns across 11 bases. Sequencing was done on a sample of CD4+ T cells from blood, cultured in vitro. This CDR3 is CASSRTGGTLGNEQFF. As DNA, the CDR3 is TGTGCCAGCAGCAGGACAGGGGGCACCTTGGGGAATGAGCAGTTCTTC.